The entry that follows covers one TCR beta chain sequence. The data were produced by immunoSEQ multiplex PCR, yet TCRdb's version contains in-frame clones alone and is incomplete. The profile shows 160,000 or so clones, roughly 89% of them singletons. The data stem from a study of blood T cell repertoires in COVID-19. Across the study: Spain, Italy and the United States supplied samples that represented acute and convalescent COVID-19.

The CDR3 totals 13 residues. V shed 4 bases and J 8 bases; nucleotides not matched to a gene: 3. CDR1 is MNHEY and CDR2 is SMNVEV in the germline V gene (reference sequence). Sequencing used peripheral blood. The TCR sequence derives from a woman aged 50 to 60 with acute or convalescent COVID-19. The gene calls are TRBV27 and TRBJ1-4, with TRBD1 identical over 8 bases. The CDR3 bases are TGTGCCAGCAGTTCACAGGGGGGCGAAAAACTGTTTTTT. This translates into CASSSQGGEKLFF.